These 21 T cell receptor beta chains were sequenced from one sample in a study of tumor-infiltrating lymphocytes in primary liver carcinoma. RNA was extracted from whole blood without cell sorting, alongside germline DNA. The investigators made TCR beta cDNA from about 510 ng total RNA, using a constant-region primer. Each TCR beta library was derived from three nested multiplex PCR rounds that employed slightly modified ARM-PCR. TRBV1-TRBV30 forward primers paired with a C-beta reverse primer drove the first two PCR rounds, approximately 11 cycles each. TCRdb recomputed calls from the multiplex PCR reads with MiXCR, one row per CDR3 protein. The sample yields nearly 200,000 distinct CDR3 sequences, around three fifths seen once. Sequenced sample: peripheral blood. These receptors were obtained from a woman aged 60-70 years with primary liver carcinoma and hepatitis B virus infection.

This clonotype was detected many times. The genes are TRBV6-1 and TRBJ1-2; TRBD1 aligns across 8 bases. V lost 1 base and J lost 4; bases outside the gene matches: 5. Germline V gene data show CDR1 as MNHNS and CDR2 as SASEGT. The CDR3 loop spans 15 amino acids. The CDR3 protein is CASSEGAGGVYGYTF. The CDR3 region has the DNA TGTGCCAGCAGTGAAGGGGCAGGGGGCGTCTATGGCTACACCTTC.

In regard to this clonotype: One end of the junction fails to match germline, which may point to a read error. This sequence joins TRBV11-3 and TRBJ2-1; TRBD2 matches 11 bases. This CDR3 has 15 residues. Looked up from germline, CDR1 is SGHNT and CDR2 is YENEEA. The CDR3 is CVSSSGTSGYNEQFF. The CDR3 DNA is TGTGTCAGCAGTTCAGGGACTAGCGGTTACAATGAGCAGTTCTTC.

The chain's CDR3 is CASSPPPGSGPLGEQFF. CDR3 bases: TGTGCCAGCAGCCCCCCCCCAGGAAGCGGGCCGCTCGGTGAGCAGTTCTTC. The genes are TRBV28 and TRBJ2-1; tentative D call: TRBD2 (6 bases). The CDR3 contains 17 residues. V was shortened by 6 bases and J by 9 bases, with 27 bases between the two germline ends. From germline, CDR1 is MDHEN and CDR2 SYDVKM.

Concerning this clonotype: The final CDR3 position lacks the conserved phenylalanine or tryptophan, pointing to a likely read error. This chain connects TRBV12-3 or TRBV12-4 to TRBJ2-7; D possibly matches TRBD1 or TRBD2 (5 bases each). There are 13 residues in the CDR3. Trimming removed 5 bases from V and 3 bases from J, with 11 bases in between. The CDR3 loop reads CASSTGRSYEQYI. The CDR3 region has the DNA TGTGCCAGCAGTACGGGACGAAGCTACGAGCAGTACATC.

In this sample, this clonotype turned up a few times. V and J are TRBV5-1 and TRBJ2-3; D possibly corresponds to TRBD1 (6 bases). This CDR3 is 15 amino acids long. Germline loops: CDR1 SGHRS, CDR2 YFSETQ. Trimming stripped 7 bases from V and 4 bases from J, with 19 bases between. In nucleotides, the CDR3 is TGCGCCAGCGGATCTCCCACAGGGATTCCAGATACGCAGTATTTT. Translated, it gives CASGSPTGIPDTQYF. The whole variable domain, remainder taken from reference TRBV5-1 and TRBJ2-3, is KAGVTQTPRYLIKTRGQQVTLSCSPISGHRSVSWYQQTPGQGLQFLFEYFSETQRNKGNFPGRFSGRQFSNSRSEMNVSTLELGDSALYLCASGSPTGIPDTQYFGPGTRLTVL.

As concerns this clonotype: A much larger clone differs from this one at a single base, so this may be a read error. The gene calls are TRBV6-5 and TRBJ2-7; D is perhaps TRBD1 (6 bases). This CDR3 region has 15 residues. Trimming took 2 bases from V and 5 from J, leaving 16 bases between them. The germline gives CDR1 MNHEY, CDR2 SVGAGI. CDR3 sequence: CASSYTFDRIHEQYF. The CDR3 DNA follows: TGTGCCAGCAGTTACACCTTTGACAGGATCCACGAGCAGTACTTC.

Remarks on this clonotype: This may come from a read error, since a much larger clone is one base off. The chain joins TRBV13 to TRBJ1-1; unclear D gene. V dropped 5 bases and J dropped 1 base, with 14 bases sitting between them. The length of the CDR3 is 15 residues. The germline CDR1 and CDR2 sequences are PRHDT and FYEKMQ (reference sequence). Here the CDR3 reads CASSRPVGRNTEAFF. CDR3 coding DNA: TGTGCCAGCAGCCGCCCCGTGGGGAGGAACACTGAAGCTTTCTTT.

This clonotype was recorded only once. V is TRBV30 and J is TRBJ2-7; TRBD2 matches 11 bases. CDR3 size: 16 residues. Trimming took 5 bases from V and 6 from J; bases not matched to a gene: 15. The germline CDR1 and CDR2 sequences are GTSNPN and SVGIG (reference sequence). CDR3 region: CAWANQRLAGISEQYF. Written as DNA, the CDR3 is TGTGCCTGGGCAAACCAAAGACTAGCGGGAATTTCCGAGCAGTACTTC.

A remark on this clonotype: A much larger clone lies one base from this, so it may be a read error. V usage is TRBV4-1 and J usage is TRBJ2-5; D is uncertain. The CDR3 is 15 residues long. CDR1 MGHRA and CDR2 YSYEKL come from the germline V gene. The CDR3 reads CARSQGLRSAETQYF. In DNA form, the CDR3 reads TGCGCCAGGAGCCAAGGGCTCCGGTCCGCAGAGACCCAGTACTTC.

The V call is TRBV14, the J call TRBJ2-3; 12 bases fit TRBD2. Germline values: CDR1 SGHDN, CDR2 FVKESK. CDR3 length: 14 residues. Trimming removed 9 bases from V and 7 bases from J; junction bases left unmatched: 8. The CDR3 reads CASSLLAGGNTQYF. As DNA, the CDR3 is TGTGCCAGTAGCTTACTAGCGGGAGGCAATACGCAGTATTTT.

About this clonotype itself: This may arise from a read error, as a much more abundant clone is one base away. V usage is TRBV4-2 and J usage is TRBJ1-2; possible D gene TRBD1, 5 bases. From germline, CDR1 is LGHNA and CDR2 YNFKEQ. The CDR3 has 15 amino acids. This CDR3 is CASSQGVGGDYDYTF. DNA of the CDR3: TGTGCCAGCAGCCAAGGGGTCGGGGGGGACTATGACTACACCTTC.

This clonotype was observed once. The germline gene is not matched at one end of the junction; a read error may be the cause. The rearrangement uses TRBV11-3 and TRBJ1-1, with D possibly TRBD1 on 6 matching bases. The CDR3 has 13 amino acids. Germline loops: CDR1 SGHNT, CDR2 YENEEA. The CDR3 sequence is CVSSPSPDSRVFF. For the CDR3, the DNA is TGTGTCAGCAGCCCCTCCCCGGACAGCAGGGTTTTCTTT.

With respect to this clonotype: Because the CDR3 is missing its conserved closing phenylalanine or tryptophan, this is likely a read error. This chain joins TRBV11-3 and TRBJ2-7, with D perhaps TRBD1 (6 bases). Germline CDR1 is SGHNT and CDR2 is YENEEA. The CDR3 is 15 residues long. The CDR3 DNA reads TGTGCCAGCAGCTTAGAACCCCGACAGGCCTACGAACAGTACTCC. It specifies CASSLEPRQAYEQYS.

On this clonotype: With a much larger clone just one base away, this may be a read error. The chain employs TRBV5-1 and TRBJ2-7, with a possible D match to TRBD2 (7 bases). Germline V gene sequence: CDR1 SGHRS, CDR2 YFSETQ. The CDR3 length is 17 residues. V gave up 0 bases and J gave up 3 bases, with 19 bases separating them. CDR3 protein: CASSLAQGTNGIYEQYF. The CDR3 DNA is TGCGCCAGCAGCTTGGCCCAGGGGACTAACGGGATCTACGAGCAGTACTTC.

The rearrangement uses TRBV6-2 or TRBV6-3 and TRBJ2-7; D could derive from TRBD1 or TRBD2 (6 bases each). The CDR3 extends over 15 amino acids. The V gene lost 8 bases and the J gene lost 3 bases, with 20 bases spanning the gap. Per germline, CDR1 MNHEY and CDR2 SVGEGT. For the CDR3, the DNA is TGTGCCAGCGCCTTTCGACGGGGGCGAAACTACGAGCAGTACTTC. Translated, it gives CASAFRRGRNYEQYF.

This clonotype was picked up many times. The V gene is TRBV4-1, the J gene TRBJ2-7, with 12 bases fitting TRBD1. Germline CDR1 and CDR2: MGHRA and YSYEKL. J lost 1 base, V lost 1 base, and 20 bases had no gene match. This CDR3 comprises 22 residues. The chain's CDR3 is CASSQGSHPGTGGGRVSYEQYF. CDR3 DNA: TGCGCCAGCAGCCAAGGAAGTCATCCCGGGACAGGGGGCGGGAGGGTGTCCTACGAGCAGTACTTC.

The table lists this clonotype with many counts. J is TRBJ2-7 and V is TRBV6-1; 9 nucleotides align to TRBD1. V trimming: 1 base; J trimming: 7 bases; junction bases outside the gene matches: 17. Germline assignment: CDR1 MNHNS and CDR2 SASEGT. This CDR3 region has 18 residues. The DNA of the CDR3 is TGTGCCAGCAGTGAAGGTTCGGGACAGGGTGACCTTACGAGAGAGCAGTACTTC. Translation gives CASSEGSGQGDLTREQYF.

Regarding this clonotype: One end of the junction does not line up with germline, which may come from a read error. J is TRBJ2-5 and V is TRBV30; 7 nucleotides line up with TRBD2. This CDR3 spans 14 amino acids. Germline V gene data show CDR1 as GTSNPN and CDR2 as SVGIG (reference sequence). CDR3 residues: CTWRTSASSGTQYF. As DNA, the CDR3 is TGTACCTGGAGAACTAGCGCTTCATCCGGGACCCAGTACTTC.

A remark on this clonotype: A junction end diverges from the germline sequence, so it may reflect a read error. The V gene is TRBV5-1, the J gene TRBJ2-7, with D perhaps matching TRBD2 (6 bases). This CDR3 spans 16 amino acids. Germline V gives CDR1 SGHRS, CDR2 YFSETQ. CDR3 protein: CASSLLADPTLYVQYF. The CDR3 DNA reads as TGCGCCAGCAGCTTGTTAGCGGACCCAACCCTCTACGTGCAGTACTTC.

Note on this clonotype: A read error may account for a junction end that differs from germline. The rearrangement links TRBV11-2 to TRBJ2-5; the match to TRBD2 covers 11 bases. The germline CDR1 and CDR2 sequences are SGHAT and FQNNGV. CDR3 size: 14 residues. The CDR3 protein is CAGRRLAGREAQYF. The CDR3 nucleotides read TGTGCCGGCAGGCGACTAGCGGGAAGAGAGGCCCAGTACTTC.

On this clonotype: Germline is not matched at one junction end, which may reflect a read error. J is TRBJ2-1 and V is TRBV11-2; 7 bases map to TRBD2. CDR3 length: 13 amino acids. Looked up from germline, CDR1 is SGHAT and CDR2 is FQNNGV. CDR3 region: CASGLADYNEQSF. The CDR3 DNA reads TGTGCCAGTGGCCTAGCGGATTACAATGAGCAGTCCTTC.